This is a list of T cell receptor beta chains from one sample in a study of blood T cell repertoires in COVID-19. Produced via immunoSEQ multiplex PCR; TCRdb's table is partial and in-frame only. The sample holds under 40,000 clones, approximately 87% seen once. Specimen: peripheral blood. These receptors came from a man older than 75 with active COVID-19. The CDR3 runs from the conserved cysteine through the conserved F or W. A D gene is named only where the DNA matches it firmly. Rows give clone size only sometimes, using once, few, many, or a class for an expanded clone.

d_gene: .
v_gene: TRBV13
len: 16
abundance: .
j_gene: TRBJ2-1
CDR3nt: TGTGCCAGCAGCTTAGGAGGAGGGGTGACCTACAATGAGCAGTTCTTC
CDR3aa: CASSLGGGVTYNEQFF

d_gene: .
v_gene: TRBV30
len: 12
abundance: .
j_gene: TRBJ1-1
CDR3nt: TGTGCCTGGAGTGTACGACAGTCGGAAGCTTTCTTT
CDR3aa: CAWSVRQSEAFF

d_gene: .
v_gene: TRBV6-6
len: 13
abundance: .
j_gene: TRBJ1-2
CDR3nt: TGTGCCAGCAGCCCAGGGGAATACTATGGCTACACCTTC
CDR3aa: CASSPGEYYGYTF

d_gene: TRBD2
v_gene: TRBV4-3
len: 17
abundance: .
j_gene: TRBJ2-4
CDR3nt: TGCGCCAGCAGCCACATCCTAGCGGGGCGGGGGGGAAACATTCAGTACTTC
CDR3aa: CASSHILAGRGGNIQYF

d_gene: .
v_gene: TRBV5-8
len: 13
abundance: .
j_gene: TRBJ2-2
CDR3nt: TGTGCCAGCAGCTTGTCAGGGCCCGGGGAGCTGTTTTTT
CDR3aa: CASSLSGPGELFF

d_gene: .
v_gene: TRBV9
len: 15
abundance: .
j_gene: TRBJ2-1
CDR3nt: TGTGCCAGCAGCGTAGGGGGCGGGAAGGGCAATGAGCAGTTCTTC
CDR3aa: CASSVGGGKGNEQFF

d_gene: TRBD1
v_gene: TRBV7-2
len: 14
abundance: .
j_gene: TRBJ1-5
CDR3nt: TGTGCCAGCAGCTCCGGGACAGGGGTCCAGCCCCAGCATTTT
CDR3aa: CASSSGTGVQPQHF

d_gene: .
v_gene: TRBV6-5
len: 14
abundance: .
j_gene: TRBJ2-7
CDR3nt: TGTGCCAGCAGTTACGGGTGGGAGGGGGGTGAGCAGTACTTC
CDR3aa: CASSYGWEGGEQYF

d_gene: TRBD1
v_gene: TRBV28
len: 16
abundance: .
j_gene: TRBJ1-1
CDR3nt: TGTGCCAGCAGTTACGGACAGGGGATTTGGGAGGCTGAAGCTTTCTTT
CDR3aa: CASSYGQGIWEAEAFF

d_gene: .
v_gene: TRBV25-1
len: 15
abundance: .
j_gene: TRBJ1-6
CDR3nt: TGTGCCAGCAGTGAGGAAGGAAAGAGGAATTCACCCCTCCACTTT
CDR3aa: CASSEEGKRNSPLHF

d_gene: .
v_gene: TRBV28
len: 17
abundance: .
j_gene: TRBJ2-7
CDR3nt: TGTGCCAGCAGTACCATAGGGGTAGGCAGGGAGGCGTACGAGCAGTACTTC
CDR3aa: CASSTIGVGREAYEQYF

d_gene: .
v_gene: TRBV20-1
len: 14
abundance: .
j_gene: TRBJ2-1
CDR3nt: TGCAGTGCTAGTTCGTTACAGGGCTACAATGAGCAGTTCTTC
CDR3aa: CSASSLQGYNEQFF

d_gene: .
v_gene: TRBV27
len: 13
abundance: .
j_gene: TRBJ1-1
CDR3nt: TGTGCCAGCAGTTTATGGGGGGGTTCTGAAGCTTTCTTT
CDR3aa: CASSLWGGSEAFF

d_gene: TRBD1
v_gene: TRBV3-1/TRBV3-2
len: 17
abundance: .
j_gene: TRBJ1-2
CDR3nt: TGTGCCAGCAGCCAAGGGGGTGGGGGACAGGCCAACTATGGCTACACCTTC
CDR3aa: CASSQGGGGQANYGYTF

d_gene: TRBD2
v_gene: TRBV2
len: 14
abundance: .
j_gene: TRBJ2-5
CDR3nt: TGTGCCAGTACGGGACTAGCCATGGTGGAGACCCAGTACTTC
CDR3aa: CASTGLAMVETQYF

d_gene: TRBD2
v_gene: TRBV27
len: 13
abundance: .
j_gene: TRBJ2-2
CDR3nt: TGTGCCAGCACCTACCGGGGGGCCGGGGAGCTGTTTTTT
CDR3aa: CASTYRGAGELFF

d_gene: TRBD1
v_gene: TRBV19
len: 14
abundance: .
j_gene: TRBJ2-1
CDR3nt: TGTGCCTCGGACAGGGGAGGATCCTACAATGAGCAGTTCTTC
CDR3aa: CASDRGGSYNEQFF

d_gene: TRBD2
v_gene: TRBV4-3
len: 19
abundance: .
j_gene: TRBJ2-5
CDR3nt: TGCGCCAGCAGCCAAGATACCGCCTCTAGCGGGAGGGCCGGTGAGACCCAGTACTTC
CDR3aa: CASSQDTASSGRAGETQYF

d_gene: .
v_gene: TRBV9
len: 14
abundance: .
j_gene: TRBJ2-3
CDR3nt: TGTGCCAGCGGTGGTAGCATCGGCACAGATACGCAGTATTTT
CDR3aa: CASGGSIGTDTQYF

d_gene: .
v_gene: TRBV10-2
len: 14
abundance: .
j_gene: TRBJ2-1
CDR3nt: TGCGCCAGCAGTGGGGGGGGCTACAACAATGAGCAGTTCTTC
CDR3aa: CASSGGGYNNEQFF

d_gene: .
v_gene: TRBV7-6
len: 13
abundance: .
j_gene: TRBJ2-7
CDR3nt: TGTGCCAGCAGCTTAGACGGTTCCTACGAGCAGTACTTC
CDR3aa: CASSLDGSYEQYF

d_gene: TRBD1
v_gene: TRBV19
len: 14
abundance: .
j_gene: TRBJ2-4
CDR3nt: TGTGCCAGTAGTGTCAGGGGGGCCAAAAACATTCAGTACTTC
CDR3aa: CASSVRGAKNIQYF

d_gene: TRBD1
v_gene: TRBV19
len: 13
abundance: few
j_gene: TRBJ2-7
CDR3nt: TGTGCCAGTAGTAGACAGGGCACCTACGAGCAGTACTTC
CDR3aa: CASSRQGTYEQYF

d_gene: TRBD1
v_gene: TRBV3-1/TRBV3-2
len: 18
abundance: .
j_gene: TRBJ2-7
CDR3nt: TGTGCCAGCAGCCCCGGGGGCAATATGGGACAGGGAGCCTACGAGCAGTACTTC
CDR3aa: CASSPGGNMGQGAYEQYF

d_gene: .
v_gene: TRBV10-3
len: 16
abundance: .
j_gene: TRBJ2-1
CDR3nt: TGTGCCATCAGTGAGTCGGTTAGCGGTTCCTACAATGAGCAGTTCTTC
CDR3aa: CAISESVSGSYNEQFF

d_gene: .
v_gene: TRBV28
len: 12
abundance: .
j_gene: TRBJ2-3
CDR3nt: TGTGCCAGCAGTTTATCCTTGGATACGCAGTATTTT
CDR3aa: CASSLSLDTQYF

d_gene: .
v_gene: TRBV3-1/TRBV3-2
len: 15
abundance: .
j_gene: TRBJ2-3
CDR3nt: TGTGCCAGCAGCCAAGAGTCGTGTCGCACAGATACGCAGTATTTT
CDR3aa: CASSQESCRTDTQYF

d_gene: TRBD2
v_gene: TRBV29-1
len: 16
abundance: once
j_gene: TRBJ2-7
CDR3nt: TGCAGCGTTGAAGCTCCGGGACTACTTTTTGCCTACGAGCAGTACTTC
CDR3aa: CSVEAPGLLFAYEQYF

d_gene: TRBD1
v_gene: TRBV29-1
len: 14
abundance: .
j_gene: TRBJ2-1
CDR3nt: TGCAGCGTACCCGGACAGGTATATTACAATGAGCAGTTCTTC
CDR3aa: CSVPGQVYYNEQFF

d_gene: .
v_gene: TRBV28
len: 12
abundance: .
j_gene: TRBJ1-2
CDR3nt: TGTGCCAGCAGTTTAGACTACCTAAGCTCCTCCTTC
CDR3aa: CASSLDYLSSSF

d_gene: .
v_gene: TRBV9
len: 12
abundance: .
j_gene: TRBJ2-2
CDR3nt: TGTGCCAGCAGCGTAGATATCGGGGAGCTGTTTTTT
CDR3aa: CASSVDIGELFF

d_gene: TRBD1
v_gene: TRBV2
len: 14
abundance: .
j_gene: TRBJ1-2
CDR3nt: TGTGCCAGTTCCCGACAGGGCGCTAACTATGGCTACACCTTC
CDR3aa: CASSRQGANYGYTF

d_gene: .
v_gene: TRBV6-2/TRBV6-3
len: 13
abundance: .
j_gene: TRBJ1-6
CDR3nt: TGTGCCAGCAGTAAGAACAGGGATTCACCCCTCCACTTT
CDR3aa: CASSKNRDSPLHF